One and the same sample provided the 32 T cell receptor beta chains below, sequenced in a study of cytomegalovirus exposure and HLA in healthy donors. The PCR ran on 60 Vbeta and 13 Jbeta primers. Profiling relied on immunoSEQ multiplex PCR, and the TCRdb table lists in-frame clones only, not all of them. The top ten clones hold approximately 4% of a sample with 110,000 to 150,000 clones, 70% to 90% of them seen once. The sample consisted of PBMCs. The receptor source for this set is a woman between 35 and 50 years old in good health and CMV-seropositive.

The rearrangement joins TRBV7-2 to TRBJ2-3, with 16 positions matching TRBD2. J lost 5 bases, V lost 0 bases, and 5 bases had no gene match. The CDR3 length is 18 residues. Germline CDR1 and CDR2: SGHTA and FQGNSA. The CDR3 coding sequence is TGTGCCAGCAGCTTAGCGGGGACTAGCGGGGGGGCCCAAGATACGCAGTATTTT. It codes for CASSLAGTSGGAQDTQYF.

This chain uses TRBV9 with TRBJ2-3; possibly TRBD1 for D (6 bases). The V end was cut by 2 bases, the J end by 0 bases, with 16 bases between. Germline CDR1 and CDR2: SGDLS and YYNGEE. CDR3 length equals 17 residues. As DNA, the CDR3 is TGTGCCAGCAGCGTTTATATGGGGGCGAGAAGCACAGATACGCAGTATTTT. Its translation: CASSVYMGARSTDTQYF.

The chain uses TRBV21-1 and TRBJ1-5; the D call TRBD1 from the table was never checked on the DNA. TRBV21-1 is assigned pseudogene status. The CDR3 is made up of 18 amino acids. This CDR3 is CASSKTGGRGNGNQPQHF. In DNA, the CDR3 is TGTGCCAGCAGCAAAACAGGGGGCAGGGGTAATGGCAATCAGCCCCAGCATTTT.

The chain links TRBV28 to TRBJ1-5, with 7 nucleotides matching TRBD1. J lost 0 bases, V lost 6 bases, and 2 bases had no gene match. CDR3 length: 14 residues. Germline V lookup: CDR1 MDHEN, CDR2 SYDVKM. Here the CDR3 DNA reads TGTGCCAGCAGGCAGGGGGGTAGCAATCAGCCCCAGCATTTT. It encodes CASRQGGSNQPQHF.

This chain links TRBV9 with TRBJ2-3, with TRBD2 as a possible D gene (6 bases). The CDR3 has 14 residues. The germline V and J ends were trimmed by 4 bases and 2 bases, with 11 bases remaining between them. CDR1 and CDR2 (germline): SGDLS, YYNGEE. The CDR3 loop reads CASSPTRLTDTQYF. DNA of the CDR3: TGTGCCAGCAGCCCGACTAGGCTCACAGATACGCAGTATTTT.

The rearrangement joins TRBV19 to TRBJ1-1, with unresolved D. Trimming stripped 8 bases from V and 1 base from J, with 20 bases between. The length of the CDR3 is 16 residues. Germline CDR1 is LNHDA and CDR2 is SQIVND (reference sequence). The CDR3 DNA reads TGTGCCAGTTGTCCCCGCAACGGCCCAGGGAACACTGAAGCTTTCTTT. The encoded protein is CASCPRNGPGNTEAFF.

The chain has TRBV7-9 and TRBJ2-1; TRBD2 aligns across 11 bases. V trimming: 4 bases; J trimming: 10 bases; junction bases outside the gene matches: 3. Germline CDR1 reads SEHNR; CDR2 reads FQNEAQ (reference sequence). The CDR3 extends over 13 amino acids. In DNA form, the CDR3 reads TGTGCCAGCAGCTCTAGCGGGAGGAACGAGCAGTTCTTC. Protein: CASSSSGRNEQFF.

This clone was counted between two and nine times. The V gene is TRBV14, the J gene TRBJ1-2, with D unresolved. CDR1 and CDR2 from the germline V gene are SGHDN and FVKESK. The V gene lost 2 bases and the J gene lost 8 bases, with 18 bases spanning the gap. CDR3 length equals 15 residues. CDR3: CASSQYRSGPGGYTF. CDR3 in DNA: TGTGCCAGCAGCCAATATCGTTCGGGCCCGGGGGGCTACACCTTC.

The chain has TRBV28 and TRBJ2-1; 9 bases map to TRBD2. The CDR3 consists of 15 residues. The germline CDR1 and CDR2 sequences are MDHEN and SYDVKM. V was clipped by 6 bases and J by 6 bases; unmatched bases: 9. CDR3: CASRGSGREGNEQFF. CDR3 coding DNA: TGTGCCAGCAGGGGGAGTGGGCGGGAGGGCAATGAGCAGTTCTTC.

This clone showed up just once. Here the CDR3 reads CASSPTGLNTGELFF. In DNA form, the CDR3 reads TGTGCCAGCAGCCCAACGGGACTCAACACCGGGGAGCTGTTTTTT. V is TRBV9 and J is TRBJ2-2, with D possibly being TRBD2 (6 bases). The germline V gene encodes CDR1 SGDLS and CDR2 YYNGEE. The length of the CDR3 is 15 residues. The V gene lost 4 bases and the J gene lost 2 bases, with 12 bases spanning the gap.

CDR3 residues: CAWSEGGTGLVYTF. The DNA of the CDR3 is TGTGCCTGGAGTGAGGGCGGGACAGGGTTAGTCTACACCTTC. The genes are TRBV30 and TRBJ1-2; 9 nucleotides match TRBD1. Looked up from germline, CDR1 is GTSNPN and CDR2 is SVGIG (reference sequence). CDR3 length: 14 amino acids. Trimming took 1 base from V and 10 from J; bases not matched to a gene: 10. Full variable domain (remainder filled in from reference TRBV30 and TRBJ1-2): SQTIHQWPATLVQPVGSPLSLECTVEGTSNPNLYWYRQAAGRGLQLLFYSVGIGQISSEVPQNLSASRPQDRQFILSSKKLLLSDSGFYLCAWSEGGTGLVYTFGSGTRLTVV.

The chain uses TRBV11-3 and TRBJ1-2, with D uncertain. V was cut by 2 bases and J by 8 bases, with 9 bases left in between. The CDR3 is 12 amino acids. CDR1 and CDR2 from the germline V gene are SGHNT and YENEEA. The CDR3 bases are TGTGCCAGCAGCTTAACTGAGTGGGGCTACACCTTC. Protein: CASSLTEWGYTF. Using reference TRBV11-3 and TRBJ1-2 for the parts outside the CDR3, the full variable domain is EAGVVQSPRYKIIEKKQPVAFWCNPISGHNTLYWYLQNLGQGPELLIRYENEEAVDDSQLPKDRFSAERLKGVDSTLKIQPAELGDSAVYLCASSLTEWGYTFGSGTRLTVV.

The chain recombines TRBV2 with TRBJ2-2; no definite D call. There are 14 residues in the CDR3. V shed 8 bases and J shed 4 bases, with 14 bases lying between them. CDR1 SNHLY and CDR2 FYNNEI come from the germline V gene. CDR3 DNA sequence: TGTGCCAGCGGCCGAGACTCTCCCACCGGGGAGCTGTTTTTT. Protein: CASGRDSPTGELFF. Based on the CDR3 plus reference TRBV2 and TRBJ2-2, the full variable domain is EPEVTQTPSHQVTQMGQEVILRCVPISNHLYFYWYRQILGQKVEFLVSFYNNEISEKSEIFDDQFSVERPDGSNFTLKIRSTKLEDSAMYFCASGRDSPTGELFFGEGSRLTVL.

V gene TRBV7-2 combines with J gene TRBJ2-1; 9 nucleotides match TRBD2. From germline, CDR1 is SGHTA and CDR2 FQGNSA. The CDR3 sequence is 14 residues long. Unmatched junction bases numbered 3, after V lost 5 bases and J lost 4 bases. Here the CDR3 DNA reads TGTGCCAGCAGCCGCGGACTAGCGTACAATGAGCAGTTCTTC. The encoded protein is CASSRGLAYNEQFF.

The CDR3 bases are TGTGCCAGCAGCCCCCTAGCGGGAAGGGTTGAGACCCAGTACTTC. Its protein product is CASSPLAGRVETQYF. V gene TRBV11-2 combines with J gene TRBJ2-5, with 9 positions matching TRBD2. The trim removed 5 bases at V and 5 bases at J, leaving 9 bases unmatched. Germline loops: CDR1 SGHAT, CDR2 FQNNGV. This CDR3 contains 15 residues.

This sequence joins TRBV30 and TRBJ2-3, with 8 bases that match TRBD1. The CDR3 runs 14 residues. Germline V gene lookup returns CDR1 GTSNPN and CDR2 SVGIG (reference sequence). Unmatched junction bases numbered 4, after V lost 2 bases and J lost 3 bases. The CDR3 here is CAWSPTGVTDTQYF. The CDR3, as DNA: TGTGCCTGGAGTCCGACAGGGGTGACAGATACGCAGTATTTT. The full variable domain, with the rest looked up from reference TRBV30 and TRBJ2-3, is SQTIHQWPATLVQPVGSPLSLECTVEGTSNPNLYWYRQAAGRGLQLLFYSVGIGQISSEVPQNLSASRPQDRQFILSSKKLLLSDSGFYLCAWSPTGVTDTQYFGPGTRLTVL.

The rearrangement links TRBV28 to TRBJ1-4, with D perhaps TRBD1 (6 bases). Trimming took 5 bases from V and 2 from J, leaving 18 bases between them. The germline V gene has CDR1 MDHEN and CDR2 SYDVKM. This CDR3 has 17 amino acids. CDR3 nucleotides: TGTGCCAGCAGTCCCTCGCTGGGGGCCCCCACTAATGAAAAACTGTTTTTT. Its translation is CASSPSLGAPTNEKLFF.

The V call is TRBV7-8, the J call TRBJ2-7; TRBD2 is a possible D gene (7 bases). Per the germline V gene, CDR1 is SGHVS and CDR2 is FQNEAQ. The length of the CDR3 is 14 residues. Between the trimmed V and J ends, which lost 2 bases and 2 bases, there was a span of 10 bases. CDR3 nucleotides: TGTGCCAGCAGCTTAAACGGGGGGCCCTACGAGCAGTACTTC. Protein: CASSLNGGPYEQYF.

The genes are TRBV7-2 and TRBJ2-7; TRBD1 might be the D (5 bases). This CDR3 has 14 residues. Trimming cost V 5 bases and J 2 bases, with 13 bases left between them. Looked up from germline, CDR1 is SGHTA and CDR2 is FQGNSA. The CDR3 is CASSPLPGTYEQYF. The CDR3 bases are TGTGCCAGCAGCCCCCTACCAGGGACCTACGAGCAGTACTTC.

The chain combines TRBV5-1 with TRBJ1-1; no clear D. V was clipped by 4 bases and J by 3 bases, with 16 bases between them. The length of the CDR3 is 15 residues. The germline V gene has CDR1 SGHRS and CDR2 YFSETQ. CDR3 loop: CASSVGSGGHTEAFF. In DNA, the CDR3 is TGCGCCAGCAGCGTCGGGTCAGGAGGGCACACTGAAGCTTTCTTT.

This chain joins TRBV6-6 and TRBJ2-7; weak D call: TRBD1 (5 bases). Trimming removed 3 bases at V and 3 bases at J, with 9 bases between. Germline values: CDR1 MNHNY, CDR2 SVGAGI (reference sequence). CDR3 length equals 13 residues. In nucleotides, the CDR3 is TGTGCCAGCAGTTATCGGCAGGGCTACGAGCAGTACTTC. Residues: CASSYRQGYEQYF.

A single count supports this clone. CDR3 coding DNA: TGTGCCAGCAGTGTTTGGCCCGGGACTAGCGGGGGGCAGTACTTC. It encodes CASSVWPGTSGGQYF. J is TRBJ2-5 and V is TRBV2, with TRBD2 matching 15 bases. J gave up 11 bases and V 4 bases, and 8 bases lay outside the gene matches. The germline V gene encodes CDR1 SNHLY and CDR2 FYNNEI. The CDR3 is 15 amino acids.

This clone was seen a few times. The rearrangement uses TRBV6-6 and TRBJ2-7; D is perhaps TRBD2 (5 bases). The CDR3 sequence is 13 residues long. V was cut by 6 bases and J by 3 bases, with 12 bases left in between. The germline CDR1 and CDR2 sequences are MNHNY and SVGAGI (reference sequence). The CDR3 sequence: CASRMDSSYEQYF. Here the CDR3 DNA reads TGTGCCAGCAGAATGGACTCGAGCTACGAGCAGTACTTC.

Notes on this clone: The junction departs from germline at one end; a sequencing error may be responsible. This rearrangement joins TRBV7-9 to TRBJ2-6; 10 nucleotides align to TRBD1. The germline V gene encodes CDR1 SEHNR and CDR2 FQNEAQ (reference sequence). CDR3 size: 19 residues. The CDR3, as DNA: TGTTCCAGCGAGCTCAGGTCCGGGACAGGGGCGTCAGGGGCCAACGTCCTGACTTTC. Amino acid sequence: CSSELRSGTGASGANVLTF.

J is TRBJ2-7 and V is TRBV21-1; TRBD1 was called by the table and not checked on the DNA. TRBV21-1 is classified as a pseudogene. The length of the CDR3 is 18 residues. Here the CDR3 DNA reads TGTGCCAGCAGCAACCCCTGGCACCCCGGGACAGTAACGAACGAGCAGTACTTC. It encodes CASSNPWHPGTVTNEQYF.

This clone was detected once. The chain combines TRBV2 with TRBJ2-3; no clear D gene. This CDR3 comprises 12 residues. Trimming shortened V by 8 bases and J by 4 bases, and 10 bases separated the two germline ends. CDR1 is SNHLY, CDR2 FYNNEI, per germline. This chain's CDR3 is CASGRVPDTQYF. CDR3 nucleotide sequence: TGTGCCAGCGGTAGAGTACCAGATACGCAGTATTTT.

J is TRBJ2-7 and V is TRBV6-1, with D possibly TRBD1 on 6 matching bases. Between the trimmed V and J ends, which lost 6 bases and 6 bases, there was a span of 15 bases. The CDR3 totals 13 residues. CDR1 is MNHNS and CDR2 is SASEGT in the germline V gene. CDR3 loop: CASSLTGSGEQYF. DNA of the CDR3: TGTGCCAGCAGCCTAACAGGGTCTGGCGAGCAGTACTTC.

This clone was picked up a small number of times. The rearrangement uses TRBV6-1 and TRBJ1-3, with D possibly TRBD1 on 6 matching bases. This CDR3 is built from 15 residues. Per germline, CDR1 MNHNS and CDR2 SASEGT. V gave up 6 bases and J gave up 0 bases, with 12 bases separating them. In DNA form, the CDR3 reads TGTGCCAGCAGGGACAGCCCCAACTCTGGAAACACCATATATTTT. Protein: CASRDSPNSGNTIYF.

The J gene is TRBJ2-7, the V gene TRBV28; TRBD2 is a possible D gene (5 bases). Germline CDR1 and CDR2: MDHEN and SYDVKM. The germline V and J ends were trimmed by 11 bases and 3 bases, with 11 bases remaining between them. This CDR3 has 11 amino acids. CDR3 sequence: CAVGRGYEQYF. The CDR3 bases are TGTGCCGTCGGACGGGGCTACGAGCAGTACTTC. The complete variable domain, with remaining parts taken from reference TRBV28 and TRBJ2-7, reads DVKVTQSSRYLVKRTGEKVFLECVQDMDHENMFWYRQDPGLGLRLIYFSYDVKMKEKGDIPEGYSVSREKKERFSLILESASTNQTSMYLCAVGRGYEQYFGPGTRLTVT.

This chain connects TRBV28 to TRBJ2-1; TRBD2 aligns across 7 bases. CDR3 length: 15 residues. With 6 bases clipped from V and 10 bases from J, the junction kept 15 bases outside the gene matches. Germline values: CDR1 MDHEN, CDR2 SYDVKM. The chain's CDR3 is CASRPLGAGEPEQFF. CDR3 DNA sequence: TGTGCCAGCAGGCCGCTCGGGGCGGGGGAGCCCGAGCAGTTCTTC. The full variable domain, with the rest looked up from reference TRBV28 and TRBJ2-1, is DVKVTQSSRYLVKRTGEKVFLECVQDMDHENMFWYRQDPGLGLRLIYFSYDVKMKEKGDIPEGYSVSREKKERFSLILESASTNQTSMYLCASRPLGAGEPEQFFGPGTRLTVL.

The rearrangement links TRBV18 to TRBJ1-2; tentative D call: TRBD1 (6 bases). In germline, CDR1 is KGHSH, CDR2 LQKENI. The CDR3 has 16 amino acids. Trimming took off 3 bases at V and 3 bases at J, with 17 bases between the two ends. The CDR3 coding sequence is TGTGCCAGCTCACCTCTCCCGGGACATGATTACTATGGCTACACCTTC. Translated, it gives CASSPLPGHDYYGYTF.

This clone was counted a few times. The rearrangement uses TRBV6-1 and TRBJ1-1; D might be TRBD1 (5 bases). This CDR3 region has 17 residues. Germline values: CDR1 MNHNS, CDR2 SASEGT. V lost 2 bases to trimming and J lost 5 bases, with 21 bases between them. CDR3 amino acids: CASSEPGSGQGRTEAFF. The CDR3 DNA follows: TGTGCCAGCAGTGAACCCGGGAGTGGGCAGGGCAGGACTGAAGCTTTCTTT.